This T cell receptor (beta chain) was sequenced for a study of vaccination effects on CD4 cells after COVID-19. Overall study: Of the BNT162b2 and mRNA-1273 vaccines, participants received two doses of one or the other.

The V end lost 3 bases, the J end lost 7 bases, and 10 bases lay between the germline ends. This CDR3 comprises 14 residues. Germline CDR1 reads ENHRY; CDR2 reads SYGVKD. Notes on this clone: What it binds is unknown.

Clones were read by immunoSEQ multiplex PCR, and TCRdb kept only the in-frame ones, dropping some. The table includes about 65,000 clones, approximately 76% detected once. ViraFEST used viral peptide pools to expand antigen-specific CD4+ T cells before sequencing. Scientists isolated CD4+ T cells after a roughly 9-day culture period ended. Having tested negative for nucleocapsid antibodies, the vaccine recipients showed no prior SARS-CoV-2 infection. The culture medium for some 2 million PBMC per well included around 9.3 IU/ml IL-2 and roughly 10 ug/ml peptides. IL-2 medium was substituted for half the medium on days 3 and 7. Broader study findings: Healthy vaccinees' vaccine-induced clones included only 1 of 255 that recognized common cold coronaviruses.

Sequencing used CD4+ T cells from PBMCs cultured with HCoV-NL63 spike peptides, obtained before COVID-19 vaccination. This clonotype originated in a human donor who received a COVID-19 vaccine. The V and J genes are TRBV10-3 and TRBJ1-6; D possibly corresponds to TRBD1 (5 bases). This chain's CDR3 is CAISDRGGNSPLHF. DNA of the CDR3: TGTGCCATCAGTGACCGGGGCGGAAATTCACCCCTCCACTTT.